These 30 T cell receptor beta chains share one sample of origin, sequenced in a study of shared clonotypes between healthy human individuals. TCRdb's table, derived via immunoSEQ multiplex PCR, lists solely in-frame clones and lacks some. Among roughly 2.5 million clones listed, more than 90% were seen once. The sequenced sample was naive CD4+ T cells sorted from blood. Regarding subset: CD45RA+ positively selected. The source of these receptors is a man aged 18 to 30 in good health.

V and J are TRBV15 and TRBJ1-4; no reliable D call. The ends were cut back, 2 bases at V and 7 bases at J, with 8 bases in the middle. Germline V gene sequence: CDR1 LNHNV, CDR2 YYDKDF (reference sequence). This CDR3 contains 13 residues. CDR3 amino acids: CATSRPRGEKLFF. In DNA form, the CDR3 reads TGTGCCACCAGCAGACCCCGCGGTGAAAAACTGTTTTTT.

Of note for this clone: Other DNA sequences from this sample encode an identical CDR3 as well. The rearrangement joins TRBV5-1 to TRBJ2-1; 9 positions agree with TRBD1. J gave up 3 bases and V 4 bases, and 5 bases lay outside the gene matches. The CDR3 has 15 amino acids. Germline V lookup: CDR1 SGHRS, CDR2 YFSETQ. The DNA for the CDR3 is TGCGCCAGCAGCCCCCCGGGACAGGGCTACAATGAGCAGTTCTTC. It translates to CASSPPGQGYNEQFF.

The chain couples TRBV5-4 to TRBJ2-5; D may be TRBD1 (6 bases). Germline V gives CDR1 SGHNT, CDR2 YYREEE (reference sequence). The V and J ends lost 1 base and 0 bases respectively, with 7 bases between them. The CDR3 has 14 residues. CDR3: CASSLRGNQETQYF. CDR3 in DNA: TGTGCCAGCAGCTTGAGGGGGAACCAAGAGACCCAGTACTTC.

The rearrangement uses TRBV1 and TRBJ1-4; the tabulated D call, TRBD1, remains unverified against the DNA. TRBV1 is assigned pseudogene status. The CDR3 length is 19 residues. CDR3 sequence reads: CTSSPGSPKSRGEGEKLFF. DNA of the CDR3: TGCACCAGCAGCCCCGGTTCCCCAAAAAGCAGGGGCGAAGGTGAAAAACTGTTTTTT.

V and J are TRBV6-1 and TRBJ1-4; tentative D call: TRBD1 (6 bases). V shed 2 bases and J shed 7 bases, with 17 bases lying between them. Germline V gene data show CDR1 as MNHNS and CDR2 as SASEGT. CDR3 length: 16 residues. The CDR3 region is CASSERGTFKGEKLFF. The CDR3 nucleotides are TGTGCCAGCAGTGAAAGGGGGACCTTTAAAGGTGAAAAACTGTTTTTT.

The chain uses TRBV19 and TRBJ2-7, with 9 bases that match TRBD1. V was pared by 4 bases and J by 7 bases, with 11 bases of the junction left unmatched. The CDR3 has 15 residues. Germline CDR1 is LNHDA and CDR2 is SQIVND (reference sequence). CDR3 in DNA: TGTGCCAGTAGTAAGAATCCGGGACAGGGCCAGGAGCAGTACTTC. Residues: CASSKNPGQGQEQYF.

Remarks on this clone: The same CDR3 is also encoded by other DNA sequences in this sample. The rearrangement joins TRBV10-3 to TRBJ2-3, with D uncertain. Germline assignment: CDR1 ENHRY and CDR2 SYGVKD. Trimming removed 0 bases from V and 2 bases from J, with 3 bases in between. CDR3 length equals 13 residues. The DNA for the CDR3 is TGTGCCATCAGTGAGTCGTACACAGATACGCAGTATTTT. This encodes CAISESYTDTQYF.

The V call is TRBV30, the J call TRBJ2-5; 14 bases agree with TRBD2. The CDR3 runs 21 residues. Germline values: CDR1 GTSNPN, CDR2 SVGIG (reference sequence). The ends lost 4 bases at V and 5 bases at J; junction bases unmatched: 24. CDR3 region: CAWKEIGTSGSSHKVEETQYF. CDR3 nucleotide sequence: TGTGCCTGGAAAGAAATCGGGACTAGCGGGAGTTCCCACAAGGTAGAGGAGACCCAGTACTTC.

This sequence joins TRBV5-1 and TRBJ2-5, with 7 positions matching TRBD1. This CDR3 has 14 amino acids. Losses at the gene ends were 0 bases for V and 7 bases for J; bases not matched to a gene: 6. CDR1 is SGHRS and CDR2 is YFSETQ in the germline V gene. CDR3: CASSLGQGLGTQYF. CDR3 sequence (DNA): TGCGCCAGCAGCTTGGGACAGGGCCTGGGGACCCAGTACTTC.

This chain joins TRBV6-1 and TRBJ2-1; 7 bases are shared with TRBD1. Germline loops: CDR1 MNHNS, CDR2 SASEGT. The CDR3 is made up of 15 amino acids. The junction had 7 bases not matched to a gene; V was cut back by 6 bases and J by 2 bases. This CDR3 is CASRQTGSPYNEQFF. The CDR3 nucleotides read TGTGCCAGCAGACAGACAGGGAGCCCCTACAATGAGCAGTTCTTC.

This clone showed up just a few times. The chain's CDR3 is CASSPGVLGTEAFF. For the CDR3, the DNA is TGTGCCAGCTCACCAGGGGTACTCGGCACTGAAGCTTTCTTT. The chain employs TRBV18 and TRBJ1-1; unclear D gene. The CDR3 is 14 amino acids. V was clipped by 2 bases and J by 4 bases, with 11 bases between them. Germline values: CDR1 KGHSH, CDR2 LQKENI.

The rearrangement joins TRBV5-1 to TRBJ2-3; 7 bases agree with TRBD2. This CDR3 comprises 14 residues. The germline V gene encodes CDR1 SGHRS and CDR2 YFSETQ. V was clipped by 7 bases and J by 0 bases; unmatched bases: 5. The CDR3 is CASLLALSTDTQYF. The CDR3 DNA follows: TGCGCCAGCCTACTAGCGCTGAGCACAGATACGCAGTATTTT.

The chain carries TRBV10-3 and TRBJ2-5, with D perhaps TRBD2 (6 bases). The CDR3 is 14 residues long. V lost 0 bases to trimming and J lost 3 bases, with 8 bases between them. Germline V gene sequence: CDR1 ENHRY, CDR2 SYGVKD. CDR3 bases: TGTGCCATCAGTGAGTCGGGCGGGGAAGAGACCCAGTACTTC. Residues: CAISESGGEETQYF.

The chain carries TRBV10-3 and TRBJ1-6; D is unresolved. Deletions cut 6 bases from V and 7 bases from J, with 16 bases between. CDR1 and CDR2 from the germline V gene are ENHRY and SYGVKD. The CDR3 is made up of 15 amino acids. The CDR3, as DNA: TGTGCCATCAGAGCCCGGACGGATGACAATTCACCCCTCCACTTT. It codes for CAIRARTDDNSPLHF.

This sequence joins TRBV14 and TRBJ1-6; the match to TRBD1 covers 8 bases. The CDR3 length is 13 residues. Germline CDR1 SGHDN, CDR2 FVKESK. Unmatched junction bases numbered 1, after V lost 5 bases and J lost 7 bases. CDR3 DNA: TGTGCCAGCAGCGGACAGGGAAATTCACCCCTCCACTTT. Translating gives CASSGQGNSPLHF.

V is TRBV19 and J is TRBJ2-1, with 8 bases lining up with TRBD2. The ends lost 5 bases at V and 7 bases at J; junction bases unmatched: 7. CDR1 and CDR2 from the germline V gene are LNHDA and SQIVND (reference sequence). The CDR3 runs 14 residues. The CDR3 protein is CASSPKRELNEQFF. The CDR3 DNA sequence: TGTGCCAGTAGTCCAAAGCGGGAGCTGAATGAGCAGTTCTTC.

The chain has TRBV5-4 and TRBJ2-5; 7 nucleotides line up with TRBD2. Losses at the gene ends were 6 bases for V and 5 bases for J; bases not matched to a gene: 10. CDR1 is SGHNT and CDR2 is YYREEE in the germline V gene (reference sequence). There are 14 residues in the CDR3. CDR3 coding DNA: TGTGCCAGCACCCCTGGCGGGGGAGGGGAGACCCAGTACTTC. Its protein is CASTPGGGGETQYF.

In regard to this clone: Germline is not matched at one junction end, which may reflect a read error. The CDR3 DNA sequence: TGTGCCAGCAGTTACCAAGGGGGCACGTACGAGCAGTGCTTC. As protein: CASSYQGGTYEQCF. This chain connects TRBV6-6 to TRBJ2-7; TRBD1 agrees at 7 bases. The CDR3 has 14 residues. Germline CDR1 reads MNHNY; CDR2 reads SVGAGI (reference sequence).

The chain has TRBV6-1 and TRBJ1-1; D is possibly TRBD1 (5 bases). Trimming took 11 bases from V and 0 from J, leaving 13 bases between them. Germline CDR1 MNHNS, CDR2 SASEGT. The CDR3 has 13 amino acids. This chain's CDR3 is CAAGQSMNTEAFF. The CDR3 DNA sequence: TGTGCCGCAGGGCAGTCTATGAACACTGAAGCTTTCTTT.

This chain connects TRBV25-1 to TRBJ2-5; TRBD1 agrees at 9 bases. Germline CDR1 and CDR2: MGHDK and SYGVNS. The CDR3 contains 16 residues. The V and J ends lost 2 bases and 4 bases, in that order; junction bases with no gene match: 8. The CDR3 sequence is CASSEPRDRASETQYF. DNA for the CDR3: TGTGCCAGCAGTGAACCCCGGGACAGGGCGTCAGAGACCCAGTACTTC. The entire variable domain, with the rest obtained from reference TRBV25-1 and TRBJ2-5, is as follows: EADIYQTPRYLVIGTGKKITLECSQTMGHDKMYWYQQDPGMELHLIHYSYGVNSTEKGDLSSESTVSRIRTEHFPLTLESARPSHTSQYLCASSEPRDRASETQYFGPGTRLLVL.

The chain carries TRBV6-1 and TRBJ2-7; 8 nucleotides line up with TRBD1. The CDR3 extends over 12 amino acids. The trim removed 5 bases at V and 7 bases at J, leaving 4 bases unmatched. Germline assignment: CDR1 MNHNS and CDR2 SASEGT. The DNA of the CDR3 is TGTGCCAGCAGTCAGGGGGCAGGGGAGCAGTACTTC. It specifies CASSQGAGEQYF.

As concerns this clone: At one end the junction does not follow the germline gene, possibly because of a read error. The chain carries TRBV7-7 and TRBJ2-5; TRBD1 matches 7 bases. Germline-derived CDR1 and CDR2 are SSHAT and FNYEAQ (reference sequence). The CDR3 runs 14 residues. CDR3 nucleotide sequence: TGTGCTAGCAGATACAGGGGTAGCCAAGAGACCCAGTACTTC. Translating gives CASRYRGSQETQYF.

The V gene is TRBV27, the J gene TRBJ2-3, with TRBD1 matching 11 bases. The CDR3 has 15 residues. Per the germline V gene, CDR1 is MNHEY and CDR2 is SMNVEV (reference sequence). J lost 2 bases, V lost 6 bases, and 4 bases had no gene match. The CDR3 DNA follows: TGTGCCAGCAGATGGGACAGGGGGACCACAGATACGCAGTATTTT. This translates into CASRWDRGTTDTQYF.

The CDR3 protein is CASSLGAPNTGELFF. In DNA, the CDR3 is TGTGCCAGCAGCTTAGGGGCTCCGAACACCGGGGAGCTGTTTTTT. This sequence joins TRBV11-2 and TRBJ2-2; D call uncertain. V shed 1 base and J shed 0 bases, with 6 bases lying between them. Germline V gene data show CDR1 as SGHAT and CDR2 as FQNNGV. This CDR3 is 15 amino acids long.

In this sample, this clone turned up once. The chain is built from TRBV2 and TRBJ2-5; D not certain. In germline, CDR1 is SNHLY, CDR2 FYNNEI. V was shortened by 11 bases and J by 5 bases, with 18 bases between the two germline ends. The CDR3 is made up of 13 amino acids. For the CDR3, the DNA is TGTGCCGGCAAATTGGGTTTAGGGGAGACCCAGTACTTC. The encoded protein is CAGKLGLGETQYF.

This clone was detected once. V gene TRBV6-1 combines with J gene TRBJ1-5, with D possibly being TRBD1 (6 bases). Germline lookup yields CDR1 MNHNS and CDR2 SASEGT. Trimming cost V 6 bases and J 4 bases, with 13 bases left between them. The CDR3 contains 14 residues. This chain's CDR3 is CASSGGLGNQPQHF. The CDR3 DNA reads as TGTGCCAGCAGCGGGGGCCTTGGGAATCAGCCCCAGCATTTT.

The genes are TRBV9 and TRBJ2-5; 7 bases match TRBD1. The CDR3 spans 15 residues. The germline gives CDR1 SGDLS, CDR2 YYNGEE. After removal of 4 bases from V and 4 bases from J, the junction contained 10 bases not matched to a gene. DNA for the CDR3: TGTGCCAGCAGCAGAGACGGGACAGCCGCAGAGACCCAGTACTTC. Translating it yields CASSRDGTAAETQYF.

CDR3 bases: TGCGCCAGCAAGGCCGACTACACCGGGGAGCTGTTTTTT. This sequence encodes CASKADYTGELFF. V gene TRBV10-1 combines with J gene TRBJ2-2; D not resolved. Germline V gives CDR1 WNHNN, CDR2 SYGVQD (reference sequence). This CDR3 comprises 13 residues. V shed 7 bases and J shed 3 bases, with 9 bases lying between them.

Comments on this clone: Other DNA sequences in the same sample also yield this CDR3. The CDR3 nucleotides read TGTGCCAGTAGTATAGGGGACAGGGGAAATCAGCCCCAGCATTTT. Translation: CASSIGDRGNQPQHF. The rearrangement uses TRBV19 and TRBJ1-5, with 10 bases fitting TRBD1. V lost 1 base to trimming and J lost 4 bases; unmatched junction nucleotides: 1. The CDR3 spans 15 residues. Germline V CDR1 and CDR2: LNHDA, SQIVND (reference sequence). Filled out from reference TRBV19 and TRBJ1-5, the complete variable domain reads DGGITQSPKYLFRKEGQNVTLSCEQNLNHDAMYWYRQDPGQGLRLIYYSQIVNDFQKGDIAEGYSVSREKKESFPLTVTSAQKNPTAFYLCASSIGDRGNQPQHFGDGTRLSIL.

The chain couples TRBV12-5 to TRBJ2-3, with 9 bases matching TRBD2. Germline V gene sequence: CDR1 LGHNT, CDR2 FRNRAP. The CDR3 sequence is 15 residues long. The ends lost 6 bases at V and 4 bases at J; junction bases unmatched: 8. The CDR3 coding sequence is TGTGCTAGTGGAATGCGGGAGGGGCTAGCAGATACGCAGTATTTT. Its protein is CASGMREGLADTQYF.